The 4 T cell receptor beta chains given below trace back to one sample, sequenced in a study of blood T cell repertoires in COVID-19. Here immunoSEQ multiplex PCR was the method, and the copy in TCRdb shows in-frame clones only, minus some. Of about 260,000 clones in the sample, about nine tenths were seen once. The specimen was peripheral blood. The source is a woman in her thirties or forties with acute or convalescent COVID-19.

This clone was seen a single time. The chain is built from TRBV4-1 and TRBJ1-2, with unresolved D. Per germline, CDR1 MGHRA and CDR2 YSYEKL. Trimming removed 1 base from V and 1 base from J, with 10 bases in between. The CDR3 length is 15 residues. CDR3 sequence: CASSQGAGFNYGYTF. DNA for the CDR3: TGCGCCAGCAGCCAAGGTGCAGGATTTAACTATGGCTACACCTTC.

The chain is built from TRBV2 and TRBJ1-6; 7 bases align to TRBD1. Germline V CDR1 and CDR2: SNHLY, FYNNEI. This CDR3 region has 16 residues. V shed 6 bases and J 3 bases; nucleotides not matched to a gene: 8. The CDR3 region is CASSQQGQLYNSPLHF. In DNA, the CDR3 is TGTGCCAGCAGCCAACAGGGACAGCTCTATAATTCACCCCTCCACTTT.

The chain uses TRBV19 and TRBJ1-2; D is possibly TRBD1 (6 bases). V lost 5 bases and J 2 bases, leaving 18 bases between the germline ends. The CDR3 sequence is 16 residues long. Germline assignment: CDR1 LNHDA and CDR2 SQIVND (reference sequence). The CDR3 here is CASSGAAGATNYGYTF. CDR3 nucleotides: TGTGCCAGTAGTGGGGCCGCGGGGGCCACCAACTATGGCTACACCTTC.

The V and J genes are TRBV5-1 and TRBJ2-3, with D possibly matching TRBD2 (5 bases). Germline CDR1 SGHRS, CDR2 YFSETQ. This CDR3 region has 15 residues. The V gene lost 2 bases and the J gene lost 1 base, with 11 bases spanning the gap. The DNA for the CDR3 is TGCGCCAGCAGCTTAGATGGAGGTCGCACAGATACGCAGTATTTT. Protein: CASSLDGGRTDTQYF.